The clone carrying this TCR beta chain was recorded once. Its antigen is unknown. Splitting of each subset's genomic DNA was done evenly across several immunoSEQ plates. Measured with immunoSEQ multiplex PCR; TCRdb has only the in-frame clones, and not every one. Found here are 600,000 or so clones, around 96% of them singletons; the top ten hold over 0.1%. Naive CD8 isolation took CD45RO-negative cells positively selected for CCR7 and excluded terminally differentiated effector memory CD45RA+ cells. Germline CDR1 is MDHEN and CDR2 is SYDVKM. The junction had 13 bases not matched to a gene; V was cut back by 0 bases and J by 4 bases. The CDR3 runs 18 residues. This sample was included in a study of shared clonotypes between healthy human individuals. Broader study findings: It was the few donors that limited the genetic and exposure-history diversity represented. Memory subsets generally showed lower estimated richness than naive subsets.

Sequencing input: naive CD8+ T cells sorted from blood. The rearrangement links TRBV28 to TRBJ1-1, with 8 bases that match TRBD1. This sequence originates from a woman aged 25-40 years in good health. The CDR3 is CASSLWPTSGGIFTEAFF. The CDR3 bases are TGTGCCAGCAGTTTATGGCCTACCTCAGGGGGCATTTTCACTGAAGCTTTCTTT.